The 23 T cell receptor beta chains given below trace back to one sample, sequenced in a study of cytomegalovirus exposure and HLA in healthy donors. The PCR made use of 60 Vbeta and 13 Jbeta primers. TCRdb's copy holds only in-frame clones and misses some; the assay was immunoSEQ multiplex PCR. The sample carries 130,000 or so clones, under 75% recorded once. Input material: PBMCs. These receptors were collected from a woman aged 40 to 50 in good health and CMV-seronegative.

This clone was picked up a small number of times. The chain links TRBV30 to TRBJ2-2, with TRBD1 matching 7 bases. CDR3 length: 19 residues. Trimming at V came to 0 bases and at J to 0 bases, leaving 13 bases not matched to a gene. Per the germline V gene, CDR1 is GTSNPN and CDR2 is SVGIG (reference sequence). CDR3 sequence: CAWSVLGDRLSANTGELFF. The CDR3, as DNA: TGTGCCTGGAGTGTCCTGGGGGACAGACTCTCGGCGAACACCGGGGAGCTGTTTTTT.

This clone was counted between two and nine times. This rearrangement joins TRBV4-1 to TRBJ1-4, with TRBD1 identical over 9 bases. The germline V gene has CDR1 MGHRA and CDR2 YSYEKL. Trimming cost V 4 bases and J 5 bases; bases outside gene matches: 8. The CDR3 is 16 amino acids. CDR3 protein: CASSLPSGTGNEKLFF. In DNA, the CDR3 is TGCGCCAGCAGCCTACCCTCCGGGACAGGGAATGAAAAACTGTTTTTT.

This rearrangement joins TRBV28 to TRBJ2-7, with D perhaps TRBD2 (6 bases). CDR3 length equals 16 residues. Germline CDR1 and CDR2: MDHEN and SYDVKM. Trimming stripped 4 bases from V and 5 bases from J, with 21 bases between. This CDR3 is CASSSIFGGLAHEQYF. The CDR3 DNA is TGTGCCAGCAGTTCTATATTTGGGGGACTGGCCCACGAGCAGTACTTC. The full variable domain, rest sourced from reference TRBV28 and TRBJ2-7, is DVKVTQSSRYLVKRTGEKVFLECVQDMDHENMFWYRQDPGLGLRLIYFSYDVKMKEKGDIPEGYSVSREKKERFSLILESASTNQTSMYLCASSSIFGGLAHEQYFGPGTRLTVT.

This clone was detected only a few times. The V and J genes are TRBV7-9 and TRBJ2-7, with D tentatively TRBD2 (6 bases). Looked up from germline, CDR1 is SEHNR and CDR2 is FQNEAQ (reference sequence). This CDR3 has 12 residues. V lost 8 bases to trimming and J lost 4 bases, with 12 bases between them. The CDR3 is CASGGSGYEQYF. The CDR3 DNA reads as TGTGCCAGCGGGGGAAGCGGGTACGAGCAGTACTTC.

The rearrangement links TRBV4-1 to TRBJ1-2; a possible D gene is TRBD1 (5 bases). Germline V gene lookup returns CDR1 MGHRA and CDR2 YSYEKL. The V gene lost 4 bases and the J gene lost 2 bases, with 14 bases spanning the gap. CDR3 length equals 15 residues. The CDR3 here is CASSPREGPNYGYTF. CDR3 DNA sequence: TGCGCCAGCAGCCCCCGGGAGGGACCGAACTATGGCTACACCTTC.

This chain joins TRBV18 and TRBJ2-3, with D possibly TRBD1 on 5 matching bases. This CDR3 comprises 16 residues. Germline V gives CDR1 KGHSH, CDR2 LQKENI. The V end lost 2 bases, the J end lost 4 bases, and 16 bases lay between the germline ends. The DNA for the CDR3 is TGTGCCAGCTCACCAAGGATGAAGGGGCCCTCAGATACGCAGTATTTT. Translated, it gives CASSPRMKGPSDTQYF.

J is TRBJ2-2 and V is TRBV7-6, with D possibly matching TRBD1 (6 bases). Per germline, CDR1 SGHVS and CDR2 FNYEAQ. The germline V and J ends were trimmed by 3 bases and 6 bases, with 14 bases remaining between them. The CDR3 totals 15 residues. CDR3 sequence: CASSLDLGGAGELFF. CDR3 DNA sequence: TGTGCCAGCAGCTTGGACCTAGGGGGAGCCGGGGAGCTGTTTTTT.

The chain employs TRBV25-1 and TRBJ2-2; TRBD2 might be the D (5 bases). CDR1 is MGHDK, CDR2 SYGVNS, per germline. The V end lost 4 bases, the J end lost 3 bases, and 9 bases lay between the germline ends. CDR3 size: 14 residues. The CDR3 DNA sequence: TGTGCCAGCAGTGCCGAGAGGGACACCGGGGAGCTGTTTTTT. Residues: CASSAERDTGELFF.

This chain uses TRBV27 with TRBJ2-7; 8 positions match TRBD1. Germline V gives CDR1 MNHEY, CDR2 SMNVEV (reference sequence). The CDR3 has 16 amino acids. The junction had 9 bases not matched to a gene; V was cut back by 2 bases and J by 3 bases. The CDR3 nucleotides are TGTGCCAGCAGTTTACGGTCAAACAGGGGGATCTACGAGCAGTACTTC. Its protein is CASSLRSNRGIYEQYF.

V is TRBV7-3 and J is TRBJ2-1; TRBD2 matches 8 bases. There are 16 residues in the CDR3. Germline-derived CDR1 and CDR2 are SGHTA and FQGTGA. Germline trimming cut 3 bases from V and 7 bases from J; bases unmatched to any gene: 11. CDR3 amino acids: CASSLGSAGGGNEQFF. The CDR3 DNA is TGTGCCAGCAGCTTGGGAAGCGCGGGGGGAGGAAATGAGCAGTTCTTC.

J is TRBJ1-2 and V is TRBV30; a weak D match, TRBD1 (6 bases). The CDR3 contains 12 residues. Trimming cost V 2 bases and J 10 bases, with 14 bases left between them. CDR1 GTSNPN and CDR2 SVGIG come from the germline V gene (reference sequence). CDR3 DNA sequence: TGTGCCTGGAGTACCCACAGGGCTGACTACACCTTC. The encoded protein is CAWSTHRADYTF.

In this sample, this clone turned up a few times. The chain carries TRBV28 and TRBJ1-6, with 8 bases lining up with TRBD1. The trim removed 3 bases at V and 7 bases at J, leaving 5 bases unmatched. The CDR3 totals 15 residues. Germline lookup yields CDR1 MDHEN and CDR2 SYDVKM. The CDR3 DNA sequence: TGTGCCAGCAGTTTTCAGGGGGCTAGGAATTCACCCCTCCACTTT. Translation: CASSFQGARNSPLHF.

This clone has just one count. The J gene is TRBJ1-5, the V gene TRBV28; the match to TRBD1 covers 7 bases. Germline loops: CDR1 MDHEN, CDR2 SYDVKM. Unmatched junction bases numbered 8, after V lost 6 bases and J lost 3 bases. CDR3 length: 15 residues. CDR3 in amino acids: CASSPTGFYNQPQHF. CDR3 nucleotide sequence: TGTGCCAGCAGCCCGACAGGGTTTTACAATCAGCCCCAGCATTTT.

The rearrangement links TRBV5-4 to TRBJ1-2; 7 nucleotides match TRBD1. Germline V gene sequence: CDR1 SGHNT, CDR2 YYREEE (reference sequence). This CDR3 region has 14 residues. V lost 3 bases, J lost 8 bases, and 10 bases stayed unmatched. The CDR3 region is CASSSNRGVGGYTF. Here the CDR3 DNA reads TGTGCCAGCAGCTCAAACAGGGGTGTAGGGGGCTACACCTTC. The full variable domain, in which reference TRBV5-4 and TRBJ1-2 provide the parts outside the CDR3, is ETGVTQSPTHLIKTRGQQVTLRCSSQSGHNTVSWYQQALGQGPQFIFQYYREEENGRGNFPPRFSGLQFPNYSSELNVNALELDDSALYLCASSSNRGVGGYTFGSGTRLTVV.

This clone was picked up a small number of times. The rearrangement joins TRBV6-1 to TRBJ2-5; 16 bases line up with TRBD2. The length of the CDR3 is 16 residues. V lost 3 bases and J lost 5; bases outside the gene matches: 3. CDR1 MNHNS and CDR2 SASEGT come from the germline V gene. The CDR3 here is CASSEGLAGGQETQYF. CDR3 DNA: TGTGCCAGCAGTGAGGGACTAGCGGGGGGGCAGGAGACCCAGTACTTC.

CDR3 sequence reads: CASSLVAGTDTQYF. CDR3 DNA sequence: TGTGCCAGCAGCTTAGTAGCGGGCACAGATACGCAGTATTTT. The rearrangement uses TRBV7-7 and TRBJ2-3, with D tentatively TRBD2 (6 bases). The CDR3 runs to 14 residues. The germline V gene encodes CDR1 SSHAT and CDR2 FNYEAQ (reference sequence). The V gene lost 1 base and the J gene lost 1 base, with 6 bases spanning the gap.

This chain joins TRBV6-5 and TRBJ2-7; 9 nucleotides align to TRBD2. The V gene's germline CDR1 is MNHEY and CDR2 SVGAGI. There are 15 residues in the CDR3. V lost 5 bases and J lost 7; bases outside the gene matches: 12. The CDR3 DNA reads TGTGCCAGCAGTCCCCCGGGACTAGCAGGGTTGGAGCAGTACTTC. Protein: CASSPPGLAGLEQYF.

With respect to this clone: The junction and the germline gene differ at one end; a read error may be behind it. J is TRBJ1-2 and V is TRBV5-1; 8 positions agree with TRBD1. The germline V gene has CDR1 SGHRS and CDR2 YFSETQ. The CDR3 extends over 15 amino acids. In nucleotides, the CDR3 is TGCGCCAGCACCTTGGGGGCCGGACAGGGATATGGCTACACCTTC. It is translated as CASTLGAGQGYGYTF.

The chain employs TRBV7-2 and TRBJ2-1; D is possibly TRBD1 (6 bases). The CDR3 covers 15 residues. Trimming cost V 5 bases and J 3 bases, with 14 bases left between them. Germline V gene lookup returns CDR1 SGHTA and CDR2 FQGNSA. The CDR3 loop reads CASSRGAGDYNEQFF. CDR3 nucleotide sequence: TGTGCCAGCAGCCGTGGGGCAGGGGACTACAATGAGCAGTTCTTC.

CDR3 protein: CASSEGTGVANEKLFF. DNA for the CDR3: TGTGCCAGCAGTGAGGGAACAGGGGTGGCTAATGAAAAACTGTTTTTT. The chain is built from TRBV6-1 and TRBJ1-4; 7 bases fit TRBD1. The CDR3 sequence is 16 residues long. Germline loops: CDR1 MNHNS, CDR2 SASEGT. V shed 3 bases, J shed 3 bases, and the junction held 7 bases outside the gene matches.

The chain links TRBV10-3 to TRBJ2-5, with D possibly TRBD1 on 6 matching bases. The closer fit of TRBJ2-7 to the DNA end suggests the J call may be wrong. The CDR3 consists of 14 residues. Germline V CDR1 and CDR2: ENHRY, SYGVKD. This CDR3 reads CAIRRTVGDYEQYF. For the CDR3, the DNA is TGTGCCATCAGGCGGACAGTTGGGGACTACGAGCAGTACTTC.

V gene TRBV10-3 combines with J gene TRBJ2-3; TRBD2 matches at 8 bases. The J segment lost 4 bases and the V segment lost 2 bases, leaving 11 bases of the junction unmatched. Germline lookup yields CDR1 ENHRY and CDR2 SYGVKD. This CDR3 has 17 residues. CDR3 loop: CAISEPLQGAGADTQYF. In nucleotides, the CDR3 is TGTGCCATCAGTGAGCCCCTACAGGGAGCGGGGGCAGATACGCAGTATTTT.

This clone was seen a handful of times. The chain couples TRBV7-9 to TRBJ1-1, with D maybe TRBD1 (6 bases). This CDR3 comprises 14 residues. CDR1 and CDR2 (germline): SEHNR, FQNEAQ (reference sequence). The V and J ends lost 4 bases and 1 base respectively, with 10 bases between them. CDR3 DNA sequence: TGTGCCAGCAGCTCCGGGACACAGAACACTGAAGCTTTCTTT. It encodes CASSSGTQNTEAFF. The full variable domain, its missing parts supplied by reference TRBV7-9 and TRBJ1-1, is DTGVSQNPRHKITKRGQNVTFRCDPISEHNRLYWYRQTLGQGPEFLTYFQNEAQLEKSRLLSDRFSAERPKGSFSTLEIQRTEQGDSAMYLCASSSGTQNTEAFFGQGTRLTVV.